The 20 T cell receptor beta chains below all came from one sample that was sequenced in a study of molecular identifiers for immune sequencing clone quantification. Via MiXCR, TCRdb re-called the PCR reads, giving one row per CDR3 protein. The sample has about 640,000 distinct CDR3 sequences, 20% seen once; the top ten hold around 0.86%. Sequenced sample: naive CD8+ T cells from blood, with Jurkat cell RNA spiked in. The subset was: FACS-sorted CD8+CD4-CCR7+CD45RA+ naive T cells. The origin of the receptors is a human donor in good health. Some libraries in this study had Jurkat cell RNA spiked in.

This clonotype came up a few times. This may be a read error: a much more frequent sequence differs by one nucleotide. No conserved phenylalanine or tryptophan ends this CDR3, so it is likely a read error. The chain uses TRBV7-9 and TRBJ2-5; D is perhaps TRBD1 or TRBD2 (5 bases each). The CDR3 is made up of 13 amino acids. Germline V gene sequence: CDR1 SEHNR, CDR2 FQNEAQ (reference sequence). Between the trimmed V and J ends, which lost 5 bases and 3 bases, there was a span of 10 bases. The CDR3 DNA follows: TGTGCCAGCAGCGGGGACCTCGAAGAGACCCAGTACTCC. Its protein is CASSGDLEETQYS.

In its sample, this clonotype was seen many times. This chain connects TRBV6-2 or TRBV6-3 to TRBJ2-7; D might be TRBD1 or TRBD2, each matching 5 bases. The ends were cut back, 3 bases at V and 4 bases at J, with 13 bases in the middle. From germline, CDR1 is MNHEY and CDR2 SVGEGT. The CDR3 length is 14 residues. This CDR3 is CASSYYRDGYEQYF. The CDR3 DNA sequence: TGTGCCAGCAGTTATTACCGGGACGGGTACGAGCAGTACTTC.

This clonotype has ten or more counts. This rearrangement joins TRBV7-9 to TRBJ1-1; 9 nucleotides match TRBD1. CDR3 length: 12 residues. Germline CDR1 and CDR2: SEHNR and FQNEAQ (reference sequence). J was trimmed by 8 bases and V by 5 bases; bases with no gene match: 3. The CDR3 is CASSRTGEEAFF. CDR3 coding DNA: TGTGCCAGCAGCCGGACAGGGGAAGAAGCTTTCTTT.

The V gene is TRBV30, the J gene TRBJ2-2; perhaps D is TRBD1 or TRBD2 (5 bases each). The CDR3 contains 17 residues. V gave up 1 base and J gave up 6 bases, with 21 bases separating them. Germline V gene sequence: CDR1 GTSNPN, CDR2 SVGIG (reference sequence). The DNA of the CDR3 is TGTGCCTGGAGTGGACACCCTCGAGGGGTTGTGGCCGGGGAGCTGTTTTTT. This codes for CAWSGHPRGVVAGELFF.

The sample holds many counts of this clonotype. The chain couples TRBV12-3 or TRBV12-4 to TRBJ2-7, with a weak D call TRBD2 (5 bases). The CDR3 loop spans 12 amino acids. The V gene lost 5 bases and the J gene lost 3 bases, with 8 bases spanning the gap. The DNA for the CDR3 is TGTGCCAGCAGTGACGGGGACTACGAGCAGTACTTC. Residues: CASSDGDYEQYF.

For this clonotype: This may stem from a read error, because a much larger clone lies one nucleotide away. The chain joins TRBV6-1 to TRBJ1-5; 7 nucleotides agree with TRBD1. The CDR3 extends over 15 amino acids. The germline gives CDR1 MNHNS, CDR2 SASEGT. CDR3 in amino acids: CASTARGSGNQPRHF. The CDR3, as DNA: TGTGCCAGCACTGCCAGGGGGTCGGGCAATCAGCCCCGGCATTTT.

This clonotype has just a few counts. At one boundary the junction diverges from the germline segment, which might be a read error. The J gene is TRBJ2-7, the V gene TRBV10-3; D uncertain. CDR1 is ENHRY and CDR2 is SYGVKD in the germline V gene. The CDR3 length is 15 residues. In DNA form, the CDR3 reads TGTGCCATCGGTGATTTTATTGACAACTCCTACGAGCAGTACTTC. Amino acids: CAIGDFIDNSYEQYF.

This clonotype came up many times. In DNA form, the CDR3 reads TGCAGTGCTAGAAGCAGCAAGCAGACGTTAGGCAAAAACATTCAGTACTTC. Its translation is CSARSSKQTLGKNIQYF. The chain has TRBV20-1 and TRBJ2-4; no clear D. The CDR3 covers 17 residues. V lost 2 bases and J lost 3, with 20 bases in between. CDR1 and CDR2 from the germline V gene are DFQATT and SNEGSKA (reference sequence).

This clonotype showed up many times. The chain couples TRBV30 to TRBJ2-7; D unresolved. Trimming took 3 bases from V and 6 from J, leaving 9 bases between them. The CDR3 loop spans 11 amino acids. CDR1 is GTSNPN, CDR2 SVGIG, per germline (reference sequence). CDR3: CAWSAGSEQYF. The CDR3 bases are TGTGCCTGGAGCGCCGGCTCCGAGCAGTACTTC.

CDR3 loop: CASSLAYSAEQFF. In DNA, the CDR3 is TGTGCCAGCAGTTTGGCCTACTCGGCTGAGCAGTTCTTC. This rearrangement joins TRBV6-5 to TRBJ2-1, with D hard to call. The CDR3 has 13 residues. The germline V gene has CDR1 MNHEY and CDR2 SVGAGI. Deletions cut 4 bases from V and 9 bases from J, with 13 bases between.

V usage is TRBV6-2 or TRBV6-3 and J usage is TRBJ1-2; D call uncertain. Trimming cost V 0 bases and J 0 bases, with 8 bases left between them. Germline CDR1 reads MNHEY; CDR2 reads SVGEGT. This CDR3 comprises 15 residues. CDR3 nucleotide sequence: TGTGCCAGCAGTTACTCGAAGGGCTCTAACTATGGCTACACCTTC. Translating it yields CASSYSKGSNYGYTF.

A note on this clonotype: A much larger clone sits a single nucleotide away, making a read error possible. The V gene is TRBV12-3 or TRBV12-4, the J gene TRBJ2-7; 8 bases map to TRBD2. The J segment lost 7 bases and the V segment lost 11 bases, leaving 13 bases of the junction unmatched. The CDR3 length is 13 residues. The CDR3 sequence is CAGIPSGGVEQYF. The CDR3 coding sequence is TGTGCCGGCATCCCTTCGGGAGGGGTAGAGCAGTACTTC.

This clonotype was seen at least ten times. The chain is built from TRBV19 and TRBJ2-3; tentative D call: TRBD2 (5 bases). V shed 5 bases and J shed 4 bases, with 16 bases lying between them. This CDR3 comprises 15 residues. The germline V gene has CDR1 LNHDA and CDR2 SQIVND (reference sequence). DNA of the CDR3: TGTGCCAGTAGTCCATTGGGGAGTTCCCCAGATACGCAGTATTTT. Its protein is CASSPLGSSPDTQYF.

The chain recombines TRBV2 with TRBJ2-2; 7 bases are a match to TRBD1. Per the germline V gene, CDR1 is SNHLY and CDR2 is FYNNEI. The CDR3 is 16 residues long. V lost 3 bases and J lost 6; bases outside the gene matches: 10. CDR3 sequence reads: CASSERAGGRPGELFF. CDR3 nucleotides: TGTGCCAGCAGTGAGAGGGCAGGGGGTAGGCCCGGGGAGCTGTTTTTT.

A word on this clonotype: A much larger clone differs by one base, so this may be a read error. The CDR3 is CSARDYSLNEKLFF. CDR3 sequence (DNA): TGCAGTGCTAGAGATTACAGCCTTAATGAAAAACTGTTTTTT. The rearrangement joins TRBV20-1 to TRBJ1-4; unclear D gene. The CDR3 covers 14 residues. The V end was cut by 0 bases, the J end by 4 bases, with 9 bases between. Germline V gives CDR1 DFQATT, CDR2 SNEGSKA (reference sequence).

To note about this clonotype: One end of the junction is discordant with germline, which a read error may explain. The genes are TRBV28 and TRBJ2-2, with 10 bases identical to TRBD1. Germline-derived CDR1 and CDR2 are MDHEN and SYDVKM. This CDR3 has 16 residues. The CDR3 DNA reads TGTGCCTGCAGGACGGACAGGGGGTCCTACACCGGGGAGCTGTTTTTT. Translation: CACRTDRGSYTGELFF.

This clonotype was counted ten times or more. This rearrangement joins TRBV12-3 or TRBV12-4 to TRBJ2-2; D uncertain. Between the trimmed V and J ends, which lost 6 bases and 9 bases, there was a span of 14 bases. This CDR3 is built from 13 residues. For the CDR3, the DNA is TGTGCCAGCAGCCTTGGGCTTTCACGGGAGCTGTTTTTT. This gives the protein CASSLGLSRELFF.

Points on this clonotype: This sequence may be a read error, since a much larger clone differs from it by one base. This sequence joins TRBV4-3 and TRBJ2-3; 12 bases align to TRBD2. The V gene end was trimmed by 0 bases and the J gene end by 6 bases; junction bases not matched to a gene: 13. From germline, CDR1 is LGHNA and CDR2 YSLEER. The CDR3 is made up of 19 amino acids. This CDR3 reads CASSQDSHPSGGAADTQYF. Written as DNA, the CDR3 is TGCGCCAGCAGCCAAGATAGCCACCCTAGCGGGGGGGCAGCGGATACGCAGTATTTT.

This sequence joins TRBV7-8 and TRBJ2-7, with TRBD1 as a possible D gene (6 bases). Germline V gene lookup returns CDR1 SGHVS and CDR2 FQNEAQ. The V and J ends lost 5 bases and 5 bases respectively, with 19 bases between them. The CDR3 has 15 residues. The CDR3 loop is CASSPIQGQGHEQYF. CDR3 DNA sequence: TGTGCCAGCAGCCCGATCCAGGGGCAAGGCCACGAGCAGTACTTC.

The rearrangement links TRBV2 to TRBJ2-7, with 8 bases that match TRBD2. This CDR3 has 14 amino acids. Losses at the gene ends were 5 bases for V and 5 bases for J; bases not matched to a gene: 8. Germline V lookup: CDR1 SNHLY, CDR2 FYNNEI. CDR3 residues: CASSRWERGNEQYF. In nucleotides, the CDR3 is TGTGCCAGCAGTAGGTGGGAGCGGGGGAACGAGCAGTACTTC.